Below are 20 T cell receptor beta chains sequenced from a single sample in a study of blood T cell repertoires in COVID-19. Sequencing used immunoSEQ multiplex PCR; TCRdb keeps in-frame clones, though not all of them. In the table there are fewer than 350,000 clones, roughly 85% of which are singletons. What was sequenced was PBMCs or T cells enriched from blood (not recorded which). The receptors originated from a woman aged 30 to 39 who had been exposed to COVID-19.

The chain joins TRBV30 to TRBJ1-4, with TRBD1 as a possible D gene (6 bases). The CDR3 covers 12 residues. Trimming removed 4 bases from V and 12 bases from J, with 15 bases in between. The V gene's germline CDR1 is GTSNPN and CDR2 SVGIG (reference sequence). The CDR3 protein is CAWTVGGGQLFF. CDR3 sequence (DNA): TGTGCCTGGACTGTGGGAGGGGGGCAACTGTTTTTT.

The V call is TRBV3-1 (or the pseudogene TRBV3-2), the J call TRBJ1-5, with unresolved D. CDR1 is LGHDT, CDR2 YNNKEL, per germline (reference sequence). The CDR3 has 14 residues. Trimming took off 0 bases at V and 0 bases at J, with 3 bases between the two ends. The CDR3 loop is CASSQDRSNQPQHF. The CDR3 DNA follows: TGTGCCAGCAGCCAAGATCGTAGCAATCAGCCCCAGCATTTT.

The chain employs TRBV6-4 and TRBJ1-2, with 7 bases fitting TRBD1. The CDR3 runs 13 residues. After removal of 5 bases from V and 4 bases from J, the junction contained 4 bases not matched to a gene. Germline lookup yields CDR1 MRHNA and CDR2 SNTAGT. The CDR3 region is CASSPTGIYGYTF. CDR3 bases: TGTGCCAGCAGTCCGACAGGGATCTATGGCTACACCTTC.

The rearrangement links TRBV19 to TRBJ2-5; perhaps TRBD2 as D (7 bases). Germline CDR1 is LNHDA and CDR2 is SQIVND (reference sequence). The CDR3 has 15 residues. Trimming stripped 7 bases from V and 1 base from J, with 16 bases between. The DNA for the CDR3 is TGTGCCAGTAAGGGGGGGGGCACAATCCAAGAGACCCAGTACTTC. Encoded protein: CASKGGGTIQETQYF.

The J gene is TRBJ2-7, the V gene TRBV27; the D is unclear. The CDR3 is made up of 12 amino acids. Looked up from germline, CDR1 is MNHEY and CDR2 is SMNVEV (reference sequence). With 3 bases removed from V and 7 bases from J, the gap between germline ends came to 10 bases. CDR3 sequence: CASSFISGEQYF. CDR3 nucleotides: TGTGCCAGCAGTTTTATCTCGGGTGAGCAGTACTTC.

The chain's CDR3 is CASSSHTGNNSPLHF. The CDR3 coding sequence is TGTGCCAGTAGTTCCCACACGGGGAATAATTCACCCCTCCACTTT. The chain employs TRBV19 and TRBJ1-6, with D uncertain. In germline, CDR1 is LNHDA, CDR2 SQIVND (reference sequence). Trimming removed 5 bases at V and 5 bases at J, with 13 bases between. This CDR3 region has 15 residues. Using reference TRBV19 and TRBJ1-6 for the parts outside the CDR3, the full variable domain is DGGITQSPKYLFRKEGQNVTLSCEQNLNHDAMYWYRQDPGQGLRLIYYSQIVNDFQKGDIAEGYSVSREKKESFPLTVTSAQKNPTAFYLCASSSHTGNNSPLHFGNGTRLTVT.

The chain couples TRBV18 to TRBJ1-1; 8 nucleotides agree with TRBD1. CDR3 size: 15 residues. Trimming took 3 bases from V and 5 from J; bases not matched to a gene: 8. Looked up from germline, CDR1 is KGHSH and CDR2 is LQKENI. DNA for the CDR3: TGTGCCAGCTCACCTGGACAGGGAGGAAGGACTGAAGCTTTCTTT. This translates into CASSPGQGGRTEAFF.

This clone is a singleton in its sample. J is TRBJ1-1 and V is TRBV11-3; D is unclear. Trimming left V 1 base short and J 1 base short, with 16 bases between. The CDR3 loop spans 17 amino acids. Germline CDR1 SGHNT, CDR2 YENEEA. The CDR3, as DNA: TGTGCCAGCAGCTTAGGCGTCAAGGAGGGAAAGAACACTGAAGCTTTCTTT. Amino acid sequence: CASSLGVKEGKNTEAFF.

V is TRBV6-6 and J is TRBJ1-2, with TRBD1 identical over 12 bases. Germline lookup yields CDR1 MNHNY and CDR2 SVGAGI (reference sequence). The CDR3 runs to 15 residues. V shed 7 bases, J shed 8 bases, and the junction held 11 bases outside the gene matches. CDR3 amino acids: CASIDTAGTGGGYTF. CDR3 bases: TGTGCCAGCATCGATACGGCCGGGACAGGGGGCGGCTACACCTTC.

This clone was seen a handful of times. The chain carries TRBV19 and TRBJ2-1; 9 positions match TRBD2. V shed 3 bases and J 8 bases; nucleotides not matched to a gene: 5. Germline V gene sequence: CDR1 LNHDA, CDR2 SQIVND (reference sequence). This CDR3 spans 14 amino acids. The DNA of the CDR3 is TGTGCCAGTAGTATTGCGGGAGGGGTCGATGAGCAGTTCTTC. This translates into CASSIAGGVDEQFF.

The V call is TRBV28, the J call TRBJ1-4; no firm D call. V was trimmed by 5 bases and J by 8 bases, leaving 6 bases between them. Germline values: CDR1 MDHEN, CDR2 SYDVKM. The CDR3 is 11 amino acids. Here the CDR3 reads CASSGREKLFF. Here the CDR3 DNA reads TGTGCCAGCAGTGGGAGGGAAAAACTGTTTTTT.

Worth noting for this clone: The sample has other DNA sequences that encode this CDR3 too. The rearrangement uses TRBV30 and TRBJ2-7; D perhaps matches TRBD1 (6 bases). Between the trimmed V and J ends, which lost 5 bases and 6 bases, there was a span of 11 bases. Germline V gene sequence: CDR1 GTSNPN, CDR2 SVGIG (reference sequence). The CDR3 consists of 11 residues. For the CDR3, the DNA is TGTGCCTGGGACAGGTCGAGCGAGCAGTACTTC. Translation gives CAWDRSSEQYF.

The CDR3 loop reads CASSLGVGLAGVGEQFF. DNA of the CDR3: TGTGCCAGCAGCTTAGGAGTAGGTCTAGCGGGGGTAGGCGAGCAGTTCTTC. The rearrangement uses TRBV7-2 and TRBJ2-1; TRBD2 aligns across 10 bases. Germline V gene lookup returns CDR1 SGHTA and CDR2 FQGNSA. The CDR3 extends over 17 amino acids. V was clipped by 1 base and J by 10 bases; unmatched bases: 13.

This clone turned up a few times. The chain combines TRBV27 with TRBJ1-6; tentatively, D is TRBD1 (6 bases). Per the germline V gene, CDR1 is MNHEY and CDR2 is SMNVEV (reference sequence). V was trimmed by 3 bases and J by 7 bases, leaving 10 bases between them. This CDR3 has 14 amino acids. The CDR3 region is CASSLNRENSPLHF. The DNA for the CDR3 is TGTGCCAGCAGTTTGAACAGGGAAAATTCACCCCTCCACTTT.

This chain connects TRBV5-1 to TRBJ1-4; D call uncertain. The CDR3 extends over 15 amino acids. Trimming stripped 4 bases from V and 0 bases from J, with 10 bases between. The germline V gene has CDR1 SGHRS and CDR2 YFSETQ. The CDR3 loop reads CASSQTVATNEKLFF. CDR3 sequence (DNA): TGCGCCAGCAGCCAAACAGTTGCAACTAATGAAAAACTGTTTTTT.

The rearrangement links TRBV21-1 to TRBJ2-1; the table's D call, TRBD2, was not checked against the DNA. TRBV21-1 is recorded as a pseudogene. CDR3 length: 18 amino acids. CDR3 amino acids: CASSQPLAGGNSYNEQFF. For the CDR3, the DNA is TGTGCCAGCAGCCAACCTCTAGCGGGGGGGAACTCCTACAATGAGCAGTTCTTC.

This clone showed up just a few times. The chain is built from TRBV27 and TRBJ1-5; no clear D. The CDR3 is made up of 12 amino acids. Trimming stripped 3 bases from V and 5 bases from J, with 5 bases between. Germline V CDR1 and CDR2: MNHEY, SMNVEV (reference sequence). CDR3 in amino acids: CASSFRDQPQHF. The CDR3, as DNA: TGTGCCAGCAGTTTCCGGGATCAGCCCCAGCATTTT.

The CDR3 region is CAISGQISYEQYF. CDR3 coding DNA: TGTGCCATCAGTGGACAGATCTCCTACGAGCAGTACTTC. This rearrangement joins TRBV10-3 to TRBJ2-7; tentative D call: TRBD1 (5 bases). This CDR3 comprises 13 residues. Per the germline V gene, CDR1 is ENHRY and CDR2 is SYGVKD. Deletions cut 4 bases from V and 0 bases from J, with 7 bases between.

The chain employs TRBV7-2 and TRBJ2-6; D remains unclear. CDR3 length equals 15 residues. Germline V gene sequence: CDR1 SGHTA, CDR2 FQGNSA. Trimming stripped 1 base from V and 0 bases from J, with 4 bases between. This CDR3 is CASSLDGSGANVLTF. The CDR3 nucleotides are TGTGCCAGCAGCTTAGACGGCTCTGGGGCCAACGTCCTGACTTTC.

The chain is built from TRBV6-5 and TRBJ2-7, with 11 bases lining up with TRBD2. J lost 2 bases, V lost 5 bases, and 5 bases had no gene match. The germline V gene has CDR1 MNHEY and CDR2 SVGAGI. This CDR3 has 15 amino acids. Here the CDR3 reads CASSPGTSGTYEQYF. The DNA for the CDR3 is TGTGCCAGCAGTCCCGGGACTAGCGGAACCTACGAGCAGTACTTC.